The T cell receptor beta chain under discussion was sequenced for a study of CD8 T cells in ankylosing spondylitis. Study conclusions and caveats: It appeared that ankylosing spondylitis blood was characterized by a TCR beta motif of several highly homologous variants. The authors reported significant enrichment of disease-linked clones in matched ankylosing spondylitis synovial fluid.

With regard to this clonotype: The antigen is unknown.

MiXCR, applied by TCRdb to the 5' RACE reads, yields one record per CDR3 protein. Of 250,000 to 350,000 distinct CDR3 sequences in the sample, about 20% are singletons; the top ten hold about 3.5%. The sample was blood, either unsorted or a sorted T cell fraction (not recorded which). This clonotype was obtained from a female donor with ankylosing spondylitis or in good health (not recorded which).

As DNA, the CDR3 is TGTGCCAGCAGCCCCACCGGGAGACAAGACCTTAATGAAAAACTGTTTTTT. Its translation is CASSPTGRQDLNEKLFF. The rearrangement links TRBV11-2 to TRBJ1-4; no reliable D call. This CDR3 is built from 17 residues. Germline CDR1 and CDR2: SGHAT and FQNNGV. Between the trimmed V and J ends, which lost 5 bases and 4 bases, there was a span of 20 bases.